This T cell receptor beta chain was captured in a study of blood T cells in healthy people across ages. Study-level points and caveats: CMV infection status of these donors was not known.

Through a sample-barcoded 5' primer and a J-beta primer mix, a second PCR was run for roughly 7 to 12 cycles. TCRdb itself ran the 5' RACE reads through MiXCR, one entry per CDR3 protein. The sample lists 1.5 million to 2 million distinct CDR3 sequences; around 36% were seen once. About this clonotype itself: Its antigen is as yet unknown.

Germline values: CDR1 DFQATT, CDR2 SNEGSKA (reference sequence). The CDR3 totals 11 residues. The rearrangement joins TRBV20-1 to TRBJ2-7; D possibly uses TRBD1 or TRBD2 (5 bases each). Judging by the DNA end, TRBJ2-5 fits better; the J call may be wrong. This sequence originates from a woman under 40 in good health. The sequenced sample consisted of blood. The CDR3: CSSKWGETQYF. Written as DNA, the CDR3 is TGCAGTTCGAAGTGGGGGGAGACCCAGTACTTC.